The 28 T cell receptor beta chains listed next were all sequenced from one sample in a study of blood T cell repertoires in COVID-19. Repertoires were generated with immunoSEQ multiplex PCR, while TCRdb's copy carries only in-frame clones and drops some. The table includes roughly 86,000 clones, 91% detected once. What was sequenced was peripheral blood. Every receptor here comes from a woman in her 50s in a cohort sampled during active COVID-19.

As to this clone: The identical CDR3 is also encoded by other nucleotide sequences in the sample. DNA for the CDR3: TGTGCCAGCAGTTCCTCATTGGGGGGGTTTAATTATGGCTACACCTTC. Protein product: CASSSSLGGFNYGYTF. The rearrangement uses TRBV28 and TRBJ1-2; TRBD1 might be the D (5 bases). In germline, CDR1 is MDHEN, CDR2 SYDVKM. V lost 4 bases and J 5 bases, leaving 20 bases between the germline ends. This CDR3 has 16 residues.

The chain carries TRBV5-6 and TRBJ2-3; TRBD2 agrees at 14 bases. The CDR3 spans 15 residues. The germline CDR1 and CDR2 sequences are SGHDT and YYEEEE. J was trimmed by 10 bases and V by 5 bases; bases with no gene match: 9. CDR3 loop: CASRTSGRGVRAQYF. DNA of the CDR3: TGTGCCAGCAGGACTAGCGGGAGGGGTGTTCGGGCGCAGTATTTT. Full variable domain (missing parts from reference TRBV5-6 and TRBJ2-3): DAGVTQSPTHLIKTRGQQVTLRCSPKSGHDTVSWYQQALGQGPQFIFQYYEEEERQRGNFPDRFSGHQFPNYSSELNVNALLLGDSALYLCASRTSGRGVRAQYFGPGTRLTVL.

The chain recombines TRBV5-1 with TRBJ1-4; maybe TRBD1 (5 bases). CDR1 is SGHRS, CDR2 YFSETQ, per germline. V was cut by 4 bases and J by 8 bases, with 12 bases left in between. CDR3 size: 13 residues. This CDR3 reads CASSAGGKEKLFF. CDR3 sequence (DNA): TGCGCCAGCAGCGCCGGGGGGAAGGAAAAACTGTTTTTT.

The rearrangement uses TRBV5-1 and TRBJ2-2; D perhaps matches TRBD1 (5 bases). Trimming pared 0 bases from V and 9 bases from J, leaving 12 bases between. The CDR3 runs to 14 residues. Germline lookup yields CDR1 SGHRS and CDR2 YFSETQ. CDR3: CASSLATGTRELFF. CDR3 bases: TGCGCCAGCAGCTTGGCTACAGGTACACGGGAGCTGTTTTTT.

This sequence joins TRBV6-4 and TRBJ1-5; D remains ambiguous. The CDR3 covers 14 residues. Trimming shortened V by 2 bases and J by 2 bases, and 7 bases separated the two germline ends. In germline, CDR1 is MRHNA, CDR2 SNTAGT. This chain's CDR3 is CASSDPPGNQPQHF. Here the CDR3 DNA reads TGTGCCAGCAGTGACCCCCCGGGCAATCAGCCCCAGCATTTT.

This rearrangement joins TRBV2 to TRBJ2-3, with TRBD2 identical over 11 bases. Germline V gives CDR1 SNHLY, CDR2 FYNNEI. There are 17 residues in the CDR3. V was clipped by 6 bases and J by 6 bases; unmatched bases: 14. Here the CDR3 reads CASSGLRSGGARDTQYF. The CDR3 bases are TGTGCCAGCAGCGGCCTGCGTAGCGGGGGGGCCAGGGATACGCAGTATTTT.

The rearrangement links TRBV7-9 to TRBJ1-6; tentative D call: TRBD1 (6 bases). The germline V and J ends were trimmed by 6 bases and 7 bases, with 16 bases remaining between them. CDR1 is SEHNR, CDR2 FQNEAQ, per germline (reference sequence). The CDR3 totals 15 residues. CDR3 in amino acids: CASRSRDKGNSPLHF. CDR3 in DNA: TGTGCCAGCAGGAGCCGGGACAAGGGGAATTCACCCCTCCACTTT. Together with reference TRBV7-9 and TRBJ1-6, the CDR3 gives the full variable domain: DTGVSQNPRHKITKRGQNVTFRCDPISEHNRLYWYRQTLGQGPEFLTYFQNEAQLEKSRLLSDRFSAERPKGSFSTLEIQRTEQGDSAMYLCASRSRDKGNSPLHFGNGTRLTVT.

The CDR3 region has the DNA TGCGCCAGCAGCTTGGGCGGGGGGAGCAATCAGCCCCAGCATTTT. Translation gives CASSLGGGSNQPQHF. The rearrangement links TRBV5-1 to TRBJ1-5; D is possibly TRBD1 (5 bases). This CDR3 spans 15 amino acids. Between the trimmed V and J ends, which lost 0 bases and 1 base, there was a span of 8 bases. Germline-derived CDR1 and CDR2 are SGHRS and YFSETQ.

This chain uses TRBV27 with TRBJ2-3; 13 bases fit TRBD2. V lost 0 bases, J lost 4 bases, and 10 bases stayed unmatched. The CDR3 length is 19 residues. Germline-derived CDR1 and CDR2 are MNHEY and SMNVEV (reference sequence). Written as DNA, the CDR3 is TGTGCCAGCAGTTTATCGAGACTAGCGGGAGGATTTCGCGCAGATACGCAGTATTTT. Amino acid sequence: CASSLSRLAGGFRADTQYF.

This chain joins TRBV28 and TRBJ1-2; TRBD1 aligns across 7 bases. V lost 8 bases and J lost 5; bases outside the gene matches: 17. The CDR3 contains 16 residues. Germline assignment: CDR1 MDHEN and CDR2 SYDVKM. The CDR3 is CASLSYGTEGTYGYTF. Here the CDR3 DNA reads TGTGCCAGCCTCAGTTATGGGACAGAGGGGACGTATGGCTACACCTTC.

The CDR3 nucleotides read TGTGCCAGCAGTAGCTGGGGGGGCACTGAAGCTTTCTTT. The encoded protein is CASSSWGGTEAFF. This chain connects TRBV6-5 to TRBJ1-1; D might be TRBD1 (5 bases). The V and J ends lost 5 bases and 4 bases respectively, with 11 bases between them. Germline V gives CDR1 MNHEY, CDR2 SVGAGI. The CDR3 is 13 amino acids.

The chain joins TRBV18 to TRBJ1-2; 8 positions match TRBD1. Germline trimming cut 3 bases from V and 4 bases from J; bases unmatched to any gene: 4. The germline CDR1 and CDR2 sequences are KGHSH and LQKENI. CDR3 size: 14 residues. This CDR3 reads CASSPGTGPYGYTF. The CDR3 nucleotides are TGTGCCAGCTCACCCGGGACAGGCCCCTATGGCTACACCTTC.

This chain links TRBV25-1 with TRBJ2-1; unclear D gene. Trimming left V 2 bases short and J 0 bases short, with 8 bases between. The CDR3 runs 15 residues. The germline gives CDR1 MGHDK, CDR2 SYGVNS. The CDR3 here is CASSETWSSYNEQFF. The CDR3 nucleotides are TGTGCCAGCAGTGAAACGTGGAGCTCCTACAATGAGCAGTTCTTC.

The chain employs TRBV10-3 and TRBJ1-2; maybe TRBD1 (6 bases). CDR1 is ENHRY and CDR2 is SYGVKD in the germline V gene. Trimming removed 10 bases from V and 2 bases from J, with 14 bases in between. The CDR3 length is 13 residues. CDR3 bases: TGTGCCACACACCGGGACACGAACTATGGCTACACCTTC. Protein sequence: CATHRDTNYGYTF.

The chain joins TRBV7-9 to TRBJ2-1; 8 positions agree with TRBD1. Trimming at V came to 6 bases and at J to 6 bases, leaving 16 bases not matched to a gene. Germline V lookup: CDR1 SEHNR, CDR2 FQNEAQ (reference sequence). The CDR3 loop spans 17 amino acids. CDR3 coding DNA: TGTGCCAGCAGAACAAGCAGGGACAGGAGGAGTCCCAATGAGCAGTTCTTC. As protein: CASRTSRDRRSPNEQFF.

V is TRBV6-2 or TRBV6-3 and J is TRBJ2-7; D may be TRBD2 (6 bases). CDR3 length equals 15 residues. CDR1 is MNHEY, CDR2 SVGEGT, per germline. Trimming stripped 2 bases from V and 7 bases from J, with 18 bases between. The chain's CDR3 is CASSYADYPPREQYF. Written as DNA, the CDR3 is TGTGCCAGCAGTTACGCGGACTATCCCCCAAGGGAGCAGTACTTC.

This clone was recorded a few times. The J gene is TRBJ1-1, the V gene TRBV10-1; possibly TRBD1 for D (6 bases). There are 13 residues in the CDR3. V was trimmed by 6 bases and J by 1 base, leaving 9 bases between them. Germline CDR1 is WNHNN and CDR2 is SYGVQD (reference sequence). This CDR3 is CASRGQPNTEAFF. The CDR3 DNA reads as TGCGCCAGCAGAGGACAGCCGAACACTGAAGCTTTCTTT.

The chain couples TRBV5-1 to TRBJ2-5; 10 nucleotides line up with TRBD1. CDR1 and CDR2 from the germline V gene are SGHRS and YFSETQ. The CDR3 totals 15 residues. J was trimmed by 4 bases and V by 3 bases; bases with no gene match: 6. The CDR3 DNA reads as TGCGCCAGCAGCTCCGACAGGGGGCGCGTAGAGACCCAGTACTTC. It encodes CASSSDRGRVETQYF.

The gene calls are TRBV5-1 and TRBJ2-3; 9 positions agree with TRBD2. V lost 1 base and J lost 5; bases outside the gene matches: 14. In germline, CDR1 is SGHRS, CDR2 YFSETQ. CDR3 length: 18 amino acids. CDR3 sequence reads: CASSLWGEGGRAGDTQYF. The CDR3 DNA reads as TGCGCCAGCAGCTTGTGGGGTGAGGGCGGGAGGGCCGGAGATACGCAGTATTTT.

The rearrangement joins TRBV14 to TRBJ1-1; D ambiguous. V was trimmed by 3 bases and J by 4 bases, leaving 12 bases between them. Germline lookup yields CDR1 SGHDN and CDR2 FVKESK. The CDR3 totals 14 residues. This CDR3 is CASSQMEGGTEAFF. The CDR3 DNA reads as TGTGCCAGCAGCCAGATGGAGGGAGGCACTGAAGCTTTCTTT.

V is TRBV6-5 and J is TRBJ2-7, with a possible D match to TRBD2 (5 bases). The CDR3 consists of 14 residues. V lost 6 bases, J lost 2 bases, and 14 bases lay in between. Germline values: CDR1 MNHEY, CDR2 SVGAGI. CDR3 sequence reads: CASRRTQTTYEQYF. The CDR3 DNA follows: TGTGCCAGCAGGAGGACTCAAACAACCTACGAGCAGTACTTC.

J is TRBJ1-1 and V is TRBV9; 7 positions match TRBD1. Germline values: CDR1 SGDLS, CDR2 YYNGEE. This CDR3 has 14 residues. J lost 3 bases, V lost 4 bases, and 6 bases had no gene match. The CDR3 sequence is CASSRLTGDTEAFF. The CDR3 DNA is TGTGCCAGCAGCAGACTAACAGGGGACACTGAAGCTTTCTTT.

The CDR3 reads CARSLFGCQGSPGELFF. Written as DNA, the CDR3 is TGTGCCAGAAGCTTGTTTGGCTGCCAGGGATCCCCCGGGGAGCTGTTTTTT. The chain carries TRBV5-3 and TRBJ2-2, with D tentatively TRBD1 (5 bases). TRBV5-3 is an ORF, with its function uncertain. This CDR3 comprises 17 residues. V was clipped by 1 base and J by 6 bases, with 19 bases between them.

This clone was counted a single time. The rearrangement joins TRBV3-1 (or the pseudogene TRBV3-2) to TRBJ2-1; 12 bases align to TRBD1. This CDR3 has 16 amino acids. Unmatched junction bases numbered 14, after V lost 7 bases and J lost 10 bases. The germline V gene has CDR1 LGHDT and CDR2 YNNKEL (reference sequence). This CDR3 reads CASTRNPGQGAAEQFF. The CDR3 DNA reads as TGTGCCAGCACCCGTAACCCGGGACAGGGGGCGGCCGAGCAGTTCTTC.

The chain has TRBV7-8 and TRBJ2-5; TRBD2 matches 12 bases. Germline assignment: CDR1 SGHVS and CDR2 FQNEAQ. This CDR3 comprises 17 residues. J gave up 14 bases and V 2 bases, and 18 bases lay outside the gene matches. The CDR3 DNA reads TGTGCCAGCAGCTTAAGGGGCGACGGACTAGCGGGACCAAATGTATACTTC. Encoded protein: CASSLRGDGLAGPNVYF.

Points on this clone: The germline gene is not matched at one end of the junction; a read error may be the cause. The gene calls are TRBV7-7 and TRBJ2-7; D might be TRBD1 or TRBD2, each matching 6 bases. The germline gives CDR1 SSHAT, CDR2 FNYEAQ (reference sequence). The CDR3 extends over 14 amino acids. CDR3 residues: CASSLAAGAAEQYF. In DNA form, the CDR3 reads TGTGCTAGCAGCTTAGCGGCAGGGGCGGCCGAGCAGTACTTC.

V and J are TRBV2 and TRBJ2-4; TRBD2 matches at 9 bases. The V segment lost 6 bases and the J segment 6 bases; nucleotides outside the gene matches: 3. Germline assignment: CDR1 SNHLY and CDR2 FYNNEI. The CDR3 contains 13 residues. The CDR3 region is CASRGLAVNIQYF. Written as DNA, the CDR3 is TGTGCCAGCAGGGGACTAGCCGTAAACATTCAGTACTTC.

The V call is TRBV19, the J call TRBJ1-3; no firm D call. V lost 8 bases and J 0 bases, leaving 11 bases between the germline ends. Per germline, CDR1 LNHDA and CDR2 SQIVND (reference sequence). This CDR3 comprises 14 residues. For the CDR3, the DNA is TGTGCCAGTTCGCAATCGAGCTCTGGAAACACCATATATTTT. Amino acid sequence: CASSQSSSGNTIYF. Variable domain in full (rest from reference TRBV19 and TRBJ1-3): DGGITQSPKYLFRKEGQNVTLSCEQNLNHDAMYWYRQDPGQGLRLIYYSQIVNDFQKGDIAEGYSVSREKKESFPLTVTSAQKNPTAFYLCASSQSSSGNTIYFGEGSWLTVV.